What follows are 22 T cell receptor beta chains derived from one specimen sequenced in a study of blood T cell repertoires in COVID-19. The repertoire was sequenced with immunoSEQ multiplex PCR; TCRdb's copy has only in-frame clones and lacks some. The data hold about 440,000 clones, with 70% to 90% observed a single time. The sample consisted of PBMCs or T cells enriched from blood (not recorded which). These receptors originate from a young woman with acute COVID-19.

J is TRBJ2-7 and V is TRBV12-3 or TRBV12-4; no reliable D call. Trimming removed 8 bases at V and 3 bases at J, with 14 bases between. The CDR3 contains 13 residues. The CDR3 region is CASSSPLSYEQYF. CDR3 bases: TGTGCCAGCTCATCCCCCCTAAGCTACGAGCAGTACTTC.

The genes are TRBV28 and TRBJ2-1, with D perhaps TRBD2 (6 bases). Trimming removed 4 bases at V and 3 bases at J, with 7 bases between. Germline CDR1 is MDHEN and CDR2 is SYDVKM. CDR3 length equals 13 residues. CDR3 DNA sequence: TGTGCCAGCAGTTCGACTAGCTACAATGAGCAGTTCTTC. This encodes CASSSTSYNEQFF. Together with reference TRBV28 and TRBJ2-1, the CDR3 gives the full variable domain: DVKVTQSSRYLVKRTGEKVFLECVQDMDHENMFWYRQDPGLGLRLIYFSYDVKMKEKGDIPEGYSVSREKKERFSLILESASTNQTSMYLCASSSTSYNEQFFGPGTRLTVL.

The chain carries TRBV13 and TRBJ1-6, with TRBD1 matching 9 bases. The CDR3 spans 14 residues. Trimming removed 5 bases from V and 5 bases from J; junction bases left unmatched: 1. CDR1 and CDR2 from the germline V gene are PRHDT and FYEKMQ (reference sequence). Here the CDR3 reads CASSRDRDNSPLHF. The DNA of the CDR3 is TGTGCCAGCAGCAGGGACAGGGATAATTCACCCCTCCACTTT.

CDR3 DNA sequence: TGTGCCAGCAGCGCGTTAACAGGGACCTACGAGCAGTACTTC. As protein: CASSALTGTYEQYF. The chain employs TRBV7-2 and TRBJ2-7; D may be TRBD1 (6 bases). Germline CDR1 is SGHTA and CDR2 is FQGNSA. The V end lost 5 bases, the J end lost 2 bases, and 13 bases lay between the germline ends. The CDR3 consists of 14 residues.

J is TRBJ1-4 and V is TRBV29-1; 7 bases fit TRBD1. Looked up from germline, CDR1 is SQVTM and CDR2 is ANQGSEA. The CDR3 extends over 13 amino acids. With V trimmed by 7 bases and J by 3 bases, 5 bases remained unmatched. In DNA form, the CDR3 reads TGCAGCGGACGGACAGGCGCTAATGAAAAACTGTTTTTT. This sequence encodes CSGRTGANEKLFF.

A single count supports this clone. The rearrangement uses TRBV29-1 and TRBJ2-2; 7 nucleotides align to TRBD2. The CDR3 spans 12 residues. Looked up from germline, CDR1 is SQVTM and CDR2 is ANQGSEA. J lost 7 bases, V lost 7 bases, and 6 bases had no gene match. CDR3 sequence reads: CSAGTNSGELFF. The CDR3 DNA is TGCAGCGCCGGGACTAATAGCGGGGAGCTGTTTTTT.

Worth noting for this clone: In the same sample, other DNA sequences code for this CDR3. The rearrangement uses TRBV5-4 and TRBJ1-4; D ambiguous. Germline assignment: CDR1 SGHNT and CDR2 YYREEE (reference sequence). This CDR3 contains 13 residues. Trimming stripped 0 bases from V and 5 bases from J, with 5 bases between. CDR3 sequence: CASSLAGNEKLFF. The CDR3 bases are TGTGCCAGCAGCTTGGCGGGGAATGAAAAACTGTTTTTT.

V gene TRBV7-2 combines with J gene TRBJ1-5; TRBD1 agrees at 10 bases. Losses at the gene ends were 3 bases for V and 7 bases for J; bases not matched to a gene: 3. Germline V gives CDR1 SGHTA, CDR2 FQGNSA. This CDR3 comprises 14 residues. The CDR3 reads CASSLDRGYQPQHF. In DNA, the CDR3 is TGTGCCAGCAGCTTGGACAGGGGGTACCAGCCCCAGCATTTT.

The chain links TRBV24-1 to TRBJ2-7, with D possibly being TRBD2 (6 bases). V was trimmed by 6 bases and J by 0 bases, leaving 14 bases between them. The V gene's germline CDR1 is KGHDR and CDR2 SFDVKD. CDR3 length: 15 residues. CDR3: CATSSVGRISYEQYF. The CDR3 region has the DNA TGTGCCACCAGTTCGGTAGGGAGGATCTCCTACGAGCAGTACTTC.

The rearrangement joins TRBV27 to TRBJ2-7, with TRBD2 matching over 10 bases. V lost 4 bases and J lost 3; bases outside the gene matches: 6. The CDR3 spans 15 residues. Germline values: CDR1 MNHEY, CDR2 SMNVEV (reference sequence). The CDR3 nucleotides read TGTGCCAGCAGTTCGACGGGACTAGCGAACTACGAGCAGTACTTC. Its protein product is CASSSTGLANYEQYF.

CDR3 nucleotide sequence: TGTGCCAGCAGCCAAGGGGGGGGTCGTAATGAAAAACTGTTTTTT. It codes for CASSQGGGRNEKLFF. This chain joins TRBV3-1 (or the pseudogene TRBV3-2) and TRBJ1-4; D possibly corresponds to TRBD1 (5 bases). From germline, CDR1 is LGHDT and CDR2 YNNKEL (reference sequence). V lost 1 base and J lost 4, with 10 bases in between. CDR3 length: 15 amino acids.

The chain recombines TRBV7-9 with TRBJ2-5; D gene unclear. CDR3 length equals 14 residues. The germline V and J ends were trimmed by 1 base and 5 bases, with 11 bases remaining between them. Germline-derived CDR1 and CDR2 are SEHNR and FQNEAQ (reference sequence). CDR3 DNA sequence: TGTGCCAGCAGCTTAGTACCAGGATATGAGACCCAGTACTTC. Its translation: CASSLVPGYETQYF.

This rearrangement joins TRBV27 to TRBJ2-7, with no clear D. The ends were cut back, 5 bases at V and 7 bases at J, with 18 bases in the middle. The CDR3 length is 14 residues. Looked up from germline, CDR1 is MNHEY and CDR2 is SMNVEV (reference sequence). The CDR3 reads CASSLNLGENEQYF. CDR3 sequence (DNA): TGTGCCAGCAGTCTCAACCTAGGCGAAAATGAGCAGTACTTC.

The chain employs TRBV7-9 and TRBJ2-5; TRBD2 matches 11 bases. This CDR3 is 16 amino acids long. The germline gives CDR1 SEHNR, CDR2 FQNEAQ (reference sequence). J gave up 2 bases and V 2 bases, and 4 bases lay outside the gene matches. For the CDR3, the DNA is TGTGCCAGCAGCTTATGGCTAGCGGGGGGACAAGAGACCCAGTACTTC. Its protein is CASSLWLAGGQETQYF.

This sequence joins TRBV3-1 (or the pseudogene TRBV3-2) and TRBJ2-1; 9 bases align to TRBD2. Germline trimming cut 4 bases from V and 6 bases from J; bases unmatched to any gene: 10. Per germline, CDR1 LGHDT and CDR2 YNNKEL (reference sequence). CDR3 length equals 16 residues. CDR3 in amino acids: CASSPTRRGGTNEQFF. The CDR3, as DNA: TGTGCCAGCAGCCCTACAAGGCGGGGGGGTACCAATGAGCAGTTCTTC.

The V and J genes are TRBV5-1 and TRBJ2-5; 12 nucleotides agree with TRBD2. V was clipped by 5 bases and J by 1 base; unmatched bases: 6. This CDR3 is 16 amino acids long. CDR1 and CDR2 from the germline V gene are SGHRS and YFSETQ. The CDR3 loop reads CASSPRLAGAQETQYF. CDR3 sequence (DNA): TGCGCCAGCAGTCCTAGACTAGCGGGGGCCCAAGAGACCCAGTACTTC.

The genes are TRBV11-3 and TRBJ1-4, with 7 bases matching TRBD1. Trimming at V came to 0 bases and at J to 4 bases, leaving 11 bases not matched to a gene. Germline lookup yields CDR1 SGHNT and CDR2 YENEEA. The CDR3 covers 18 residues. DNA for the CDR3: TGTGCCAGCAGCTTAGATCTTATGACTGGACAGGATAATGAAAAACTGTTTTTT. Its protein is CASSLDLMTGQDNEKLFF. Full variable domain (remainder filled in from reference TRBV11-3 and TRBJ1-4): EAGVVQSPRYKIIEKKQPVAFWCNPISGHNTLYWYLQNLGQGPELLIRYENEEAVDDSQLPKDRFSAERLKGVDSTLKIQPAELGDSAVYLCASSLDLMTGQDNEKLFFGSGTQLSVL.

This chain connects TRBV2 to TRBJ2-3; D not resolved. The ends were cut back, 7 bases at V and 2 bases at J, with 10 bases in the middle. The CDR3 has 13 amino acids. Germline CDR1 and CDR2: SNHLY and FYNNEI. The CDR3 region has the DNA TGTGCCAGCACTCAACTACTCACAGATACGCAGTATTTT. Translated: CASTQLLTDTQYF.

The chain carries TRBV7-3 and TRBJ2-1; TRBD1 matches 7 bases. This CDR3 region has 15 residues. With V trimmed by 4 bases and J by 5 bases, 8 bases remained unmatched. Germline assignment: CDR1 SGHTA and CDR2 FQGTGA. This chain's CDR3 is CASSSSPGTDNEQFF. DNA for the CDR3: TGTGCCAGCAGCTCATCACCCGGGACAGACAATGAGCAGTTCTTC.

The genes are TRBV30 and TRBJ1-6, with no clear D. Trimming took 3 bases from V and 8 from J, leaving 17 bases between them. This CDR3 has 15 amino acids. Germline CDR1 is GTSNPN and CDR2 is SVGIG (reference sequence). CDR3 sequence (DNA): TGTGCCTGGAGCCGACTTTCGGGTAGCGATTCACCCCTCCACTTT. It specifies CAWSRLSGSDSPLHF.

This chain uses TRBV3-1 (or the pseudogene TRBV3-2) with TRBJ1-6, with D perhaps matching TRBD1 (6 bases). Trimming cost V 4 bases and J 7 bases, with 17 bases left between them. There are 16 residues in the CDR3. CDR1 and CDR2 from the germline V gene are LGHDT and YNNKEL (reference sequence). The CDR3 DNA is TGTGCCAGCAGCCCGACATCAGGACAGATCAATTCACCCCTCCACTTT. Translation: CASSPTSGQINSPLHF.

The V call is TRBV5-4, the J call TRBJ2-3; TRBD2 is a possible D gene (5 bases). Germline CDR1 reads SGHNT; CDR2 reads YYREEE (reference sequence). This CDR3 has 16 residues. Between the trimmed V and J ends, which lost 3 bases and 0 bases, there was a span of 14 bases. The CDR3 coding sequence is TGTGCCAGCAGCTCGGGCGGGCAGATCAGCACAGATACGCAGTATTTT. It yields the protein CASSSGGQISTDTQYF.